The text below deals with one T cell receptor (beta chain). The antigen is unknown. Per the germline V gene, CDR1 is LNHDA and CDR2 is SQIVND (reference sequence). The J segment lost 2 bases and the V segment lost 6 bases, leaving 9 bases of the junction unmatched. CDR3 length: 15 residues. Assay used: immunoSEQ multiplex PCR; TCRdb lists only in-frame clones, some missing. This sample yields approximately 120,000 clones, of which 92% are seen a single time; about 0.75% belongs to the top ten. This entry comes from a study of siplizumab effects on memory and regulatory T cells. Regarding the study as a whole: Memory T cells appeared less diverse than naive cells, which seemed to contribute substantially to alloresponse. Suppressive activity of Tregs proliferating in siplizumab cultures remained unconfirmed. Relative to controls at 25% to 30%, mappable alloreactive CD4+ clones exhibited a mean Treg-derived proportion of approximately 70% with siplizumab. Roughly 80-96% of proliferating clones (CD4+ or CD8+) could not be assigned a naive or memory phenotype.

The source of this sequence is a human donor in good health. Sequencing was carried out using Tregs sorted from blood. The chain joins TRBV19 to TRBJ2-7; 8 nucleotides match TRBD2. The CDR3 DNA reads TGTGCCAGTAGGAGGGAAGGGACTAGTCCCTACGAGCAGTACTTC. This gives the protein CASRREGTSPYEQYF.